One sample yielded the 28 T cell receptor beta chains listed below, sequenced in a study of shared clonotypes between healthy human individuals. Clones were sequenced by immunoSEQ multiplex PCR, and TCRdb holds only the in-frame ones, with some missing. This sample carries approximately 2,200,000 clones, just over 90% of them seen once, and the ten largest clones take about 1.8%. Naive CD8 cells were CD45RO-negative, positively selected for CCR7, excluding terminally differentiated effector memory CD45RA+ cells. The sequenced sample consisted of naive CD8+ T cells from PBMCs. The origin of the receptors is a man between 18 and 35 years old in good health. Some clones in this sample may be carry-over from other donors' samples.

The chain combines TRBV19 with TRBJ1-2; 7 bases match TRBD1. Losses at the gene ends were 3 bases for V and 5 bases for J; bases not matched to a gene: 15. The CDR3 contains 17 residues. Germline V gene sequence: CDR1 LNHDA, CDR2 SQIVND (reference sequence). As DNA, the CDR3 is TGTGCCAGTAGTATCAAACTAGGGGACAGCAAAATTTATGGCTACACCTTC. Amino acid sequence: CASSIKLGDSKIYGYTF.

The chain uses TRBV27 and TRBJ2-7; D uncertain. Trimming cost V 3 bases and J 6 bases, with 9 bases left between them. In germline, CDR1 is MNHEY, CDR2 SMNVEV (reference sequence). The CDR3 has 12 residues. The chain's CDR3 is CASSLAWGEQYF. In DNA form, the CDR3 reads TGTGCCAGCAGTTTGGCCTGGGGCGAGCAGTACTTC.

The chain uses TRBV7-9 and TRBJ2-3, with D possibly being TRBD2 (6 bases). CDR3 length: 15 residues. V dropped 3 bases and J dropped 2 bases, with 12 bases sitting between them. The germline V gene has CDR1 SEHNR and CDR2 FQNEAQ (reference sequence). CDR3 sequence (DNA): TGTGCCAGCAGCTTTGATCTAGCGCACACAGATACGCAGTATTTT. Its translation: CASSFDLAHTDTQYF.

This chain joins TRBV27 and TRBJ1-5; a possible D gene is TRBD1 (6 bases). V lost 5 bases and J lost 3, with 17 bases in between. The CDR3 has 16 residues. Germline lookup yields CDR1 MNHEY and CDR2 SMNVEV (reference sequence). Here the CDR3 DNA reads TGTGCCAGCAGTCCCTCCGAGGGGGAGGCCAATCAGCCCCAGCATTTT. Translation: CASSPSEGEANQPQHF.

This chain connects TRBV27 to TRBJ1-1; the D is unclear. There are 12 residues in the CDR3. Trimming took 6 bases from V and 10 from J, leaving 15 bases between them. Germline CDR1 MNHEY, CDR2 SMNVEV (reference sequence). CDR3 protein: CASRPPEGRAFF. Here the CDR3 DNA reads TGTGCCAGCAGGCCGCCGGAAGGCCGAGCTTTCTTT.

The chain uses TRBV28 and TRBJ2-1; D is unresolved. Germline V gene data show CDR1 as MDHEN and CDR2 as SYDVKM. V was clipped by 5 bases and J by 10 bases, with 9 bases between them. This CDR3 contains 11 residues. As DNA, the CDR3 is TGTGCCAGCAGTCTATTCGGCGAGCAGTTCTTC. Translating gives CASSLFGEQFF.

The rearrangement joins TRBV5-1 to TRBJ1-1; 7 nucleotides match TRBD1. The CDR3 is made up of 14 amino acids. Germline values: CDR1 SGHRS, CDR2 YFSETQ. With 0 bases clipped from V and 4 bases from J, the junction kept 3 bases outside the gene matches. The CDR3 sequence: CASSLGAGGTEAFF. CDR3 in DNA: TGCGCCAGCAGCTTGGGTGCAGGGGGCACTGAAGCTTTCTTT.

J is TRBJ1-2 and V is TRBV9; perhaps TRBD1 as D (6 bases). Germline CDR1 and CDR2: SGDLS and YYNGEE. The CDR3 contains 19 residues. Trimming took off 6 bases at V and 0 bases at J, with 27 bases between the two ends. CDR3 DNA: TGTGCCAGCACCCCATGGGCGGGGGCCGCCCCCCACTCTAACTATGGCTACACCTTC. Translation gives CASTPWAGAAPHSNYGYTF.

The chain joins TRBV14 to TRBJ1-4, with D hard to call. With 0 bases removed from V and 3 bases from J, the gap between germline ends came to 14 bases. CDR3 size: 17 residues. Germline V lookup: CDR1 SGHDN, CDR2 FVKESK. The CDR3 sequence: CASSQDKLRGANEKLFF. CDR3 coding DNA: TGTGCCAGCAGCCAAGATAAACTCCGCGGAGCTAATGAAAAACTGTTTTTT.

The rearrangement links TRBV5-1 to TRBJ2-1; 9 bases map to TRBD2. The CDR3 is 16 residues long. Per germline, CDR1 SGHRS and CDR2 YFSETQ. Losses at the gene ends were 0 bases for V and 6 bases for J; bases not matched to a gene: 7. The CDR3 coding sequence is TGCGCCAGCAGCTTGGAGGCGGGAGGGCTTCCCAATGAGCAGTTCTTC. Its translation: CASSLEAGGLPNEQFF.

The chain couples TRBV7-9 to TRBJ1-1; TRBD1 agrees at 12 bases. CDR1 and CDR2 (germline): SEHNR, FQNEAQ (reference sequence). The junction had 5 bases not matched to a gene; V was cut back by 4 bases and J by 11 bases. The CDR3 runs 13 residues. CDR3 in DNA: TGTGCCAGCAGCTGGGGACAGGGGGCTGGCGCTTTCTTT. It codes for CASSWGQGAGAFF.

V is TRBV27 and J is TRBJ1-5; tentatively, D is TRBD1 (5 bases). The CDR3 runs 16 residues. V was trimmed by 5 bases and J by 6 bases, leaving 20 bases between them. Germline CDR1 and CDR2: MNHEY and SMNVEV (reference sequence). The CDR3 DNA is TGTGCCAGCAGTCCGTCCGTCGGGGGGTACGGTCAGCCCCAGCATTTT. Protein sequence: CASSPSVGGYGQPQHF.

This clone was counted a single time. V usage is TRBV27 and J usage is TRBJ2-3; no reliable D call. Germline lookup yields CDR1 MNHEY and CDR2 SMNVEV (reference sequence). The CDR3 runs to 14 residues. Trimming cost V 2 bases and J 2 bases, with 8 bases left between them. CDR3 residues: CASSLVGPTDTQYF. The CDR3 DNA reads as TGTGCCAGCAGTTTAGTAGGCCCCACAGATACGCAGTATTTT.

This clone showed up just once. The chain links TRBV28 to TRBJ2-1; D uncertain. Trimming pared 7 bases from V and 0 bases from J, leaving 13 bases between. CDR3 length equals 15 residues. The germline gives CDR1 MDHEN, CDR2 SYDVKM. CDR3 protein: CASTNAEISYNEQFF. The CDR3 DNA follows: TGTGCCAGCACGAACGCGGAAATCTCCTACAATGAGCAGTTCTTC.

The genes are TRBV30 and TRBJ2-7; D might be TRBD1 (6 bases). This CDR3 comprises 13 residues. Germline CDR1 GTSNPN, CDR2 SVGIG (reference sequence). As DNA, the CDR3 is TGTGCTGTGAGTTACCAGGGGCCCTACGAGCAGTACTTC. It translates to CAVSYQGPYEQYF. The full variable domain, completed using reference TRBV30 and TRBJ2-7, is SQTIHQWPATLVQPVGSPLSLECTVEGTSNPNLYWYRQAAGRGLQLLFYSVGIGQISSEVPQNLSASRPQDRQFILSSKKLLLSDSGFYLCAVSYQGPYEQYFGPGTRLTVT.

In DNA form, the CDR3 reads TGTGCCAGCAGCTACAGGGTCTACACTGAAGCTTTCTTT. Its translation: CASSYRVYTEAFF. This chain uses TRBV27 with TRBJ1-1, with D tentatively TRBD1 (6 bases). The V and J ends lost 6 bases and 3 bases respectively, with 11 bases between them. Germline CDR1 MNHEY, CDR2 SMNVEV (reference sequence). This CDR3 spans 13 amino acids.

The chain has TRBV7-9 and TRBJ2-3, with a tentative D call TRBD2 (6 bases). Trimming removed 5 bases from V and 2 bases from J, with 14 bases in between. In germline, CDR1 is SEHNR, CDR2 FQNEAQ (reference sequence). The CDR3 loop spans 15 amino acids. In DNA, the CDR3 is TGTGCCAGCAGCATACGGGACTCGACCACAGATACGCAGTATTTT. Its translation is CASSIRDSTTDTQYF.

CDR3 in amino acids: CASSASIEWSYEQYF. The CDR3, as DNA: TGTGCCAGTAGTGCCTCTATCGAGTGGTCCTACGAGCAGTACTTC. This chain connects TRBV19 to TRBJ2-7; D is undetermined. Germline-derived CDR1 and CDR2 are LNHDA and SQIVND (reference sequence). The length of the CDR3 is 15 residues. Between the trimmed V and J ends, which lost 5 bases and 1 base, there was a span of 15 bases.

V usage is TRBV7-3 and J usage is TRBJ1-1, with D hard to call. This CDR3 is 13 amino acids long. Germline assignment: CDR1 SGHTA and CDR2 FQGTGA. The V end was cut by 5 bases, the J end by 4 bases, with 11 bases between. CDR3: CASSPIPATEAFF. The CDR3 DNA reads as TGTGCCAGCAGCCCGATTCCGGCCACTGAAGCTTTCTTT.

This chain connects TRBV6-5 to TRBJ1-1; no clear D. The ends were cut back, 6 bases at V and 0 bases at J, with 11 bases in the middle. Germline CDR1 reads MNHEY; CDR2 reads SVGAGI. This CDR3 has 14 amino acids. CDR3 amino acids: CASRQHIMNTEAFF. The DNA for the CDR3 is TGTGCCAGCAGACAACATATCATGAACACTGAAGCTTTCTTT.

The gene calls are TRBV9 and TRBJ1-2, with D unclear. The CDR3 sequence is 12 residues long. The germline V and J ends were trimmed by 2 bases and 3 bases, with 5 bases remaining between them. In germline, CDR1 is SGDLS, CDR2 YYNGEE. The CDR3 region is CASSVPHYGYTF. DNA of the CDR3: TGTGCCAGCAGCGTCCCACACTATGGCTACACCTTC.

The rearrangement joins TRBV10-3 to TRBJ2-7; D might be TRBD2 (5 bases). The germline V gene has CDR1 ENHRY and CDR2 SYGVKD. This CDR3 is 12 amino acids long. Trimming pared 4 bases from V and 6 bases from J, leaving 10 bases between. The CDR3 sequence is CAISGSGSEQYF. CDR3 sequence (DNA): TGTGCCATCAGTGGAAGTGGGAGCGAGCAGTACTTC.

The chain has TRBV9 and TRBJ2-5; 8 positions match TRBD2. The CDR3 loop spans 16 amino acids. V was pared by 0 bases and J by 4 bases, with 8 bases of the junction left unmatched. CDR1 and CDR2 (germline): SGDLS, YYNGEE. Here the CDR3 DNA reads TGTGCCAGCAGCGTAGACCCCGGGACTAGTCGAGAGACCCAGTACTTC. It is translated as CASSVDPGTSRETQYF.

This clone was counted between two and nine times. The genes are TRBV19 and TRBJ2-2; D remains unclear. Germline CDR1 is LNHDA and CDR2 is SQIVND (reference sequence). V shed 2 bases and J shed 0 bases, with 7 bases lying between them. The CDR3 loop spans 15 amino acids. CDR3 in DNA: TGTGCCAGTAGTATACCGGCCGCGAACACCGGGGAGCTGTTTTTT. Translating gives CASSIPAANTGELFF.

This chain joins TRBV4-2 and TRBJ2-1, with TRBD1 matching over 9 bases. This CDR3 has 15 residues. The V gene's germline CDR1 is LGHNA and CDR2 YNFKEQ. With V trimmed by 6 bases and J by 5 bases, 8 bases remained unmatched. CDR3 residues: CASRGAGQGNNEQFF. In nucleotides, the CDR3 is TGTGCCAGCAGAGGGGCGGGACAGGGAAACAATGAGCAGTTCTTC.

This rearrangement joins TRBV7-3 to TRBJ2-1; weak D call: TRBD1 (6 bases). From germline, CDR1 is SGHTA and CDR2 FQGTGA. CDR3 length equals 15 residues. Between the trimmed V and J ends, which lost 5 bases and 0 bases, there was a span of 11 bases. The CDR3, as DNA: TGTGCCAGCAGCGCAGGGGACAACTCCTACAATGAGCAGTTCTTC. This sequence encodes CASSAGDNSYNEQFF.

The V call is TRBV5-6, the J call TRBJ2-7, with TRBD2 identical over 10 bases. The CDR3 extends over 15 amino acids. The germline V gene has CDR1 SGHDT and CDR2 YYEEEE. V shed 4 bases and J 1 base; nucleotides not matched to a gene: 5. The CDR3 is CASSPGTSASYEQYF. The CDR3 DNA is TGTGCCAGCAGCCCCGGGACTAGCGCATCCTACGAGCAGTACTTC.

The CDR3 DNA follows: TGTGCCAGCAGCTTGGGGACAGGGCGACATCAGCCCCAGCATTTT. Translation: CASSLGTGRHQPQHF. The chain has TRBV5-6 and TRBJ1-5, with TRBD1 matching over 8 bases. Germline trimming cut 0 bases from V and 5 bases from J; bases unmatched to any gene: 4. The CDR3 loop spans 15 amino acids. Germline V CDR1 and CDR2: SGHDT, YYEEEE.